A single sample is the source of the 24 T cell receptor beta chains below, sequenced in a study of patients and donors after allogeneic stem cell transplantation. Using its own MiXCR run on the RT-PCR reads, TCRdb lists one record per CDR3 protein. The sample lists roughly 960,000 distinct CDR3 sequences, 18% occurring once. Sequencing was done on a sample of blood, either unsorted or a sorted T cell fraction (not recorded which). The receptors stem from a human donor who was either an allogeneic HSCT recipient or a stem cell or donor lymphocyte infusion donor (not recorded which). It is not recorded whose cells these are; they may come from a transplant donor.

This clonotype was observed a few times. This CDR3 reads CASSQELKGFQPQHF. The DNA for the CDR3 is TGCGCCAGCAGCCAAGAATTAAAAGGATTTCAGCCCCAGCATTTT. V is TRBV4-3 and J is TRBJ1-5, with unresolved D. Germline V gene sequence: CDR1 LGHNA, CDR2 YSLEER. The V gene lost 0 bases and the J gene lost 6 bases, with 12 bases spanning the gap. The CDR3 spans 15 residues.

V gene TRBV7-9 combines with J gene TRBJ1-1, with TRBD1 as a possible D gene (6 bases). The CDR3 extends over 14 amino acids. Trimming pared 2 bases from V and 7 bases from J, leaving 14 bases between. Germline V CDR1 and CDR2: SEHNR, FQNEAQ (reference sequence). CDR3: CASSLTRGGDEAFF. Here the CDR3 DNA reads TGTGCCAGCAGCTTAACTAGAGGGGGGGATGAAGCTTTCTTT.

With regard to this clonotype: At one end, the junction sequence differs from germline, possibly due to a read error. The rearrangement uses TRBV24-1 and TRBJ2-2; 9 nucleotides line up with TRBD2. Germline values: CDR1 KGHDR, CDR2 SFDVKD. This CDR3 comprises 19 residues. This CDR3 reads CATSVLRASGIPFTGELFF. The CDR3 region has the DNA TGTGCCACCAGTGTTTTGAGGGCTAGCGGGATCCCATTCACCGGGGAGCTGTTTTTT.

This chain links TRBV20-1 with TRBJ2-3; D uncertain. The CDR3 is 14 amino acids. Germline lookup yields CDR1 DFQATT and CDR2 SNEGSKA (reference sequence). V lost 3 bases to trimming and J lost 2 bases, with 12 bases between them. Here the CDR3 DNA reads TGCAGTGCTAGTGGTGGCTTCGTCACAGATACGCAGTATTTT. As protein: CSASGGFVTDTQYF.

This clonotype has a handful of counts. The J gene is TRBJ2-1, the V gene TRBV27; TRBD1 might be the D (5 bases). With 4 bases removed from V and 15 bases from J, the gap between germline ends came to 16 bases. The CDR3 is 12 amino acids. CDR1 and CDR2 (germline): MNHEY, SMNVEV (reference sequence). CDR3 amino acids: CASSSTGYLLFF. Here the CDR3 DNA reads TGTGCCAGCAGTTCCACAGGTTATCTCCTGTTCTTC.

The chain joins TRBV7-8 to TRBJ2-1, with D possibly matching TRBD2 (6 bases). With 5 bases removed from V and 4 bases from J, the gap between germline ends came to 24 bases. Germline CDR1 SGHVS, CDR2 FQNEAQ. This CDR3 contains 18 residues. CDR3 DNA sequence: TGTGCCAGCAGCACGTCGGCGGGGCCGGGGGTAATGTACAATGAGCAGTTCTTC. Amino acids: CASSTSAGPGVMYNEQFF. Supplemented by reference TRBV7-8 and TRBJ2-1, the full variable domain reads GAGVSQSPRYKVAKRGQDVALRCDPISGHVSLFWYQQALGQGPEFLTYFQNEAQLDKSGLPSDRFFAERPEGSVSTLKIQRTQQEDSAVYLCASSTSAGPGVMYNEQFFGPGTRLTVL.

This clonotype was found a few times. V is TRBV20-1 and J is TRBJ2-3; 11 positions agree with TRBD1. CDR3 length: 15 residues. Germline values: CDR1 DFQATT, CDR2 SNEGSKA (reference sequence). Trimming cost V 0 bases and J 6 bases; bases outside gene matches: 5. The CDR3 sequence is CSARDVGQGVDTQYF. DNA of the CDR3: TGCAGTGCTAGAGACGTGGGACAGGGGGTGGATACGCAGTATTTT.

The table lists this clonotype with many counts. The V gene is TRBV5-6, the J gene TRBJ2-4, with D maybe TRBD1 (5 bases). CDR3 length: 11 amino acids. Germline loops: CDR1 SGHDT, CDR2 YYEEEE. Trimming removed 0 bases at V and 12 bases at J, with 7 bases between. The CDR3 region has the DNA TGTGCCAGCAGCTTGGGACAGTATCAGTACTTC. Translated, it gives CASSLGQYQYF.

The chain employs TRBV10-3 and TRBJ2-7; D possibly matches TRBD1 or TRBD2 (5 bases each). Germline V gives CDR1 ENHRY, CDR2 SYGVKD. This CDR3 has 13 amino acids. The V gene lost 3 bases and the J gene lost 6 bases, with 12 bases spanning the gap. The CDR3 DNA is TGTGCCATCAGTGACCAGTACGGGACCGAGCAGTACTTC. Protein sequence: CAISDQYGTEQYF.

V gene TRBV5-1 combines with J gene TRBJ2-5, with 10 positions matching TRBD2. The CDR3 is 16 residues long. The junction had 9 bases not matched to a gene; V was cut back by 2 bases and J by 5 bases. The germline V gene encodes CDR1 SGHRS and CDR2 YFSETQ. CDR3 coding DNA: TGCGCCAGCAGCTTAAAGCCGGGACTAGCGTCGGAGACCCAGTACTTC. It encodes CASSLKPGLASETQYF.

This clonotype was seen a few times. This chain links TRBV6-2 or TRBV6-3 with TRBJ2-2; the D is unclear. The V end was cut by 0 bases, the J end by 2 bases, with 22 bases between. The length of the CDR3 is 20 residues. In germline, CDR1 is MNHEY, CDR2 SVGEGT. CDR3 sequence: CASSYSFLVGSAYNTGELFF. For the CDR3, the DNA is TGTGCCAGCAGTTACTCGTTCCTGGTGGGGTCCGCCTATAACACCGGGGAGCTGTTTTTT.

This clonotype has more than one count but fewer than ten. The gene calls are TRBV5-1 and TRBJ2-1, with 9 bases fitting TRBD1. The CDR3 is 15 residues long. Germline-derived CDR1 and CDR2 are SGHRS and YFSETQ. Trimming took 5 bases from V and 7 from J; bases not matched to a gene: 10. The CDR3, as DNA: TGCGCCAGCAGGCAAACCTACAGGGGGCGAAATGAGCAGTTCTTC. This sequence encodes CASRQTYRGRNEQFF.

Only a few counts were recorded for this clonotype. The CDR3 loop reads CASSGGEGREDTQYF. CDR3 in DNA: TGTGCCTCGAGCGGCGGCGAGGGACGGGAAGATACGCAGTATTTT. The chain has TRBV7-6 and TRBJ2-3; D tentatively fits TRBD1 or TRBD2 (5 bases each). V was cut by 11 bases and J by 5 bases, with 23 bases left in between. This CDR3 spans 15 amino acids. Germline V lookup: CDR1 SGHVS, CDR2 FNYEAQ. Combining the CDR3 with reference TRBV7-6 and TRBJ2-3 gives the whole variable domain GAGVSQSPRYKVTKRGQDVALRCDPISGHVSLYWYRQALGQGPEFLTYFNYEAQQDKSGLPNDRFSAERPEGSISTLTIQRTEQRDSAMYRCASSGGEGREDTQYFGPGTRLTVL.

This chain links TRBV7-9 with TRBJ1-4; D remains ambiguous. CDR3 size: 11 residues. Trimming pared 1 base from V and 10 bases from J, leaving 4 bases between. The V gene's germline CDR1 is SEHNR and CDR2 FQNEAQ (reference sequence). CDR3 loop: CASSLEAKLFF. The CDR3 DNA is TGTGCCAGCAGCTTAGAGGCAAAACTGTTTTTT. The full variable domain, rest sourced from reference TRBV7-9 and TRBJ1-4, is DTGVSQNPRHKITKRGQNVTFRCDPISEHNRLYWYRQTLGQGPEFLTYFQNEAQLEKSRLLSDRFSAERPKGSFSTLEIQRTEQGDSAMYLCASSLEAKLFFGSGTQLSVL.

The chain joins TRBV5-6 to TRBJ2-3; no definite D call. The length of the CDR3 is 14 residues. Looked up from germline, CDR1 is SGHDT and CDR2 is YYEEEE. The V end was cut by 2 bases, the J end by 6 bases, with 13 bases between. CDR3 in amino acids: CASSFPLDGDTQYF. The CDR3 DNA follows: TGTGCCAGCAGCTTCCCACTGGACGGGGATACGCAGTATTTT.

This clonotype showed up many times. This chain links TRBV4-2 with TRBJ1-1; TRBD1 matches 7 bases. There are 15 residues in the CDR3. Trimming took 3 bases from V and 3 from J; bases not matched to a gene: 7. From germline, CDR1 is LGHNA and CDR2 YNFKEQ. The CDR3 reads CASSQTGTQYTEAFF. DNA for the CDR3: TGTGCCAGCAGCCAGACAGGGACTCAGTACACTGAAGCTTTCTTT.

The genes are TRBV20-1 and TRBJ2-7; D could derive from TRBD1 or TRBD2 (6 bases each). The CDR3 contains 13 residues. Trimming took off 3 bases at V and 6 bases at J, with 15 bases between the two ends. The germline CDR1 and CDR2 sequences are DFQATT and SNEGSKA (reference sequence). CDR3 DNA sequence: TGCAGTGCTAGGTCGGGGGCACCCGGCGAGCAGTACTTC. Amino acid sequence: CSARSGAPGEQYF.

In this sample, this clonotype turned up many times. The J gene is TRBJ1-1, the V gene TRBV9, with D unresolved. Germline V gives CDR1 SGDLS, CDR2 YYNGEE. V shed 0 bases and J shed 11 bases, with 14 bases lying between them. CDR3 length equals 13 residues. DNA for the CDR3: TGTGCCAGCAGCGTAGAACCTTATCAAGTGGCTTTCTTT. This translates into CASSVEPYQVAFF.

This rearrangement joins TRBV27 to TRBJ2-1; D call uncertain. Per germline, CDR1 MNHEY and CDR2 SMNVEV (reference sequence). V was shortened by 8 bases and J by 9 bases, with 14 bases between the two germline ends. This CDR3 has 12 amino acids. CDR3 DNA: TGTGCCAGCGGTCTTGTGAACGGTGAGCAGTTCTTC. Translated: CASGLVNGEQFF.

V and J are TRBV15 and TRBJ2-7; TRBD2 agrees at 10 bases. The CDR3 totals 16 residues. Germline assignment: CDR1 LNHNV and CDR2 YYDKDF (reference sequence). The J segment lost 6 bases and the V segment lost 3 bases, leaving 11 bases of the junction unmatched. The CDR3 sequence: CATSRELAGGGSEQYF. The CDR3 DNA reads TGTGCCACCAGCAGGGAATTAGCGGGAGGCGGGTCCGAGCAGTACTTC.

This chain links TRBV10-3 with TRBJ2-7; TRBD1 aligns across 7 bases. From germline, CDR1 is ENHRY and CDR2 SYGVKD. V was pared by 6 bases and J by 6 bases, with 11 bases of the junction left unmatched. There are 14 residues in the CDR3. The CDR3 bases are TGTGCCATCAGAAAAGACAGGGAAGGCTCCGAGCAGTACTTC. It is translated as CAIRKDREGSEQYF.

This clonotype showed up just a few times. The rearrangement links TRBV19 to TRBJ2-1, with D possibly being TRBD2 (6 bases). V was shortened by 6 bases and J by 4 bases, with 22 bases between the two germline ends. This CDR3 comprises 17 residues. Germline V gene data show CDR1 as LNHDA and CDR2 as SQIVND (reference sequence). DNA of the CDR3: TGTGCCAGTAGACTAATAGGGTGGGGACTCTCGTACAATGAGCAGTTCTTC. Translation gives CASRLIGWGLSYNEQFF.

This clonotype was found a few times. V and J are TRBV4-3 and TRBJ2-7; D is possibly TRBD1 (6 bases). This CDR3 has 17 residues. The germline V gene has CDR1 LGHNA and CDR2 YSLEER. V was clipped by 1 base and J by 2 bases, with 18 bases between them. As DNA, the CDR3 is TGCGCCAGCAGCCAAGTCCTAGGGGGACCCTTAGCCTACGAGCAGTACTTC. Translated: CASSQVLGGPLAYEQYF.

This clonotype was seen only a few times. CDR3 amino acids: CASHQGPDTEAFF. The CDR3 DNA reads as TGTGCCAGTCATCAGGGCCCCGACACTGAAGCTTTCTTT. The chain is built from TRBV2 and TRBJ1-1; weak D call: TRBD1 (5 bases). The CDR3 has 13 amino acids. Trimming shortened V by 9 bases and J by 3 bases, and 14 bases separated the two germline ends. Germline V gene data show CDR1 as SNHLY and CDR2 as FYNNEI.